The next 18 T cell receptor beta chains were all read from a single sample in a study of blood T cell repertoires in COVID-19. Some clones are missing from TCRdb's copy, which holds only in-frame ones; the method was immunoSEQ multiplex PCR. The sample includes about 200,000 clones, roughly 82% seen only once; the top ten take about 5.6%. Input material: PBMCs or T cells enriched from blood (not recorded which). These receptors were collected from a man in his forties with acute COVID-19.

The chain has TRBV5-1 and TRBJ2-7; 8 bases line up with TRBD2. This CDR3 is built from 15 residues. CDR1 is SGHRS, CDR2 YFSETQ, per germline. Trimming cost V 2 bases and J 0 bases; bases outside gene matches: 4. CDR3 sequence reads: CASSFGGTSSYEQYF. CDR3 nucleotides: TGCGCCAGCAGCTTCGGGGGGACTAGCTCCTACGAGCAGTACTTC.

This clone has a single count. The V and J genes are TRBV5-4 and TRBJ2-1, with TRBD2 as a possible D gene (5 bases). Germline V gene data show CDR1 as SGHNT and CDR2 as YYREEE (reference sequence). Trimming took 0 bases from V and 7 from J, leaving 5 bases between them. The CDR3 spans 12 residues. The CDR3 loop is CASSLAGNEQFF. DNA for the CDR3: TGTGCCAGCAGCTTGGCGGGGAATGAGCAGTTCTTC.

The chain couples TRBV5-1 to TRBJ1-1; the match to TRBD1 covers 7 bases. The V segment lost 5 bases and the J segment 3 bases; nucleotides outside the gene matches: 1. Germline loops: CDR1 SGHRS, CDR2 YFSETQ. CDR3 length equals 12 residues. In DNA form, the CDR3 reads TGCGCCAGCAGAACAGGGGACACTGAAGCTTTCTTT. It yields the protein CASRTGDTEAFF.

The CDR3 coding sequence is TGTGCCAGCAGCCGATTTAGCGGGAGGGGTACAGATACGCAGTATTTT. Translating gives CASSRFSGRGTDTQYF. This chain links TRBV7-6 with TRBJ2-3, with 11 bases matching TRBD2. Losses at the gene ends were 5 bases for V and 3 bases for J; bases not matched to a gene: 7. Germline V gene data show CDR1 as SGHVS and CDR2 as FNYEAQ. The CDR3 spans 16 residues.

This clone showed up just once. The CDR3 DNA reads TGTGCCAGCAGACCGACAGGTACTGCTGAAGCTTTCTTT. Its protein product is CASRPTGTAEAFF. This chain joins TRBV28 and TRBJ1-1, with a tentative D call TRBD1 (6 bases). Between the trimmed V and J ends, which lost 6 bases and 6 bases, there was a span of 14 bases. Germline CDR1 reads MDHEN; CDR2 reads SYDVKM. This CDR3 is 13 amino acids long.

This clone showed up just once. This chain joins TRBV4-3 and TRBJ1-6, with D maybe TRBD1 (5 bases). The CDR3 consists of 14 residues. Trimming removed 0 bases from V and 9 bases from J, with 9 bases in between. From germline, CDR1 is LGHNA and CDR2 YSLEER. For the CDR3, the DNA is TGCGCCAGCAGCCAAGATCCGGGGGTTTCACCCCTCCACTTT. Translated: CASSQDPGVSPLHF.

This clone is a singleton in its sample. For the CDR3, the DNA is TGTGCCAGCAGCCAAGCAATAGTTAACTATGGCTACACCTTC. It yields the protein CASSQAIVNYGYTF. The chain recombines TRBV4-2 with TRBJ1-2; D remains ambiguous. CDR1 and CDR2 from the germline V gene are LGHNA and YNFKEQ. V shed 1 base and J shed 1 base, with 7 bases lying between them. There are 14 residues in the CDR3.

The CDR3 DNA reads as TGTGCCAGTAGTAGTGTAAGGGGCGGGAGGGCCCAGCAGAACTCTGGGGCCAACGTCCTGACTTTC. This codes for CASSSVRGGRAQQNSGANVLTF. This chain joins TRBV19 and TRBJ2-6, with TRBD2 matching over 9 bases. The CDR3 is 22 residues long. Unmatched junction bases numbered 19, after V lost 4 bases and J lost 0 bases. The germline gives CDR1 LNHDA, CDR2 SQIVND (reference sequence).

The rearrangement links TRBV19 to TRBJ1-2, with D uncertain. Trimming took 7 bases from V and 0 from J, leaving 12 bases between them. The CDR3 spans 14 residues. Germline V gives CDR1 LNHDA, CDR2 SQIVND (reference sequence). Written as DNA, the CDR3 is TGTGCCAGTATAACCGCGGCAGCTAACTATGGCTACACCTTC. Translating gives CASITAAANYGYTF.

The chain carries TRBV7-6 and TRBJ2-7, with D uncertain. This CDR3 comprises 15 residues. The germline V gene encodes CDR1 SGHVS and CDR2 FNYEAQ. Trimming stripped 1 base from V and 1 base from J, with 11 bases between. CDR3 in amino acids: CASSLDIGVSYEQYF. For the CDR3, the DNA is TGTGCCAGCAGCTTAGATATCGGAGTTTCCTACGAGCAGTACTTC.

The chain's CDR3 is CASSSRLAPLGHTEQFF. The CDR3 DNA sequence: TGTGCCAGCAGCTCACGACTAGCACCCCTGGGGCACACTGAGCAGTTCTTC. V is TRBV11-2 and J is TRBJ2-1, with 7 bases lining up with TRBD2. Looked up from germline, CDR1 is SGHAT and CDR2 is FQNNGV. The CDR3 totals 17 residues. J was trimmed by 9 bases and V by 4 bases; bases with no gene match: 18.

This chain joins TRBV7-9 and TRBJ1-4, with 8 positions matching TRBD1. Trimming cost V 5 bases and J 8 bases; bases outside gene matches: 10. CDR1 is SEHNR, CDR2 FQNEAQ, per germline (reference sequence). The CDR3 runs to 15 residues. CDR3 amino acids: CASSNQGATGEKLFF. CDR3 DNA: TGTGCCAGCAGCAACCAGGGGGCTACGGGGGAAAAACTGTTTTTT.

This chain uses TRBV10-3 with TRBJ2-3, with 8 bases fitting TRBD1. This CDR3 is 13 amino acids long. CDR1 is ENHRY and CDR2 is SYGVKD in the germline V gene. V gave up 8 bases and J gave up 4 bases; unmatched junction bases: 5. The CDR3 DNA reads TGTGCCATCCAGATACAGGGGGCAGATACGCAGTATTTT. Protein sequence: CAIQIQGADTQYF.

The rearrangement joins TRBV5-1 to TRBJ2-7, with D tentatively TRBD2 (6 bases). This CDR3 is 14 amino acids long. Germline loops: CDR1 SGHRS, CDR2 YFSETQ. Trimming removed 0 bases at V and 5 bases at J, with 12 bases between. CDR3 amino acids: CASSLVTSKNEQYF. DNA for the CDR3: TGCGCCAGCAGCTTGGTAACTAGCAAAAACGAGCAGTACTTC.

The rearrangement uses TRBV27 and TRBJ1-1; a possible D gene is TRBD1 (5 bases). The CDR3 has 14 amino acids. V was shortened by 2 bases and J by 7 bases, with 14 bases between the two germline ends. The germline V gene has CDR1 MNHEY and CDR2 SMNVEV (reference sequence). CDR3 protein: CASSLGGAWGEAFF. CDR3 nucleotides: TGTGCCAGCAGTTTAGGCGGGGCGTGGGGTGAAGCTTTCTTT.

The chain is built from TRBV5-1 and TRBJ1-5; weak D call: TRBD1 (5 bases). CDR1 and CDR2 (germline): SGHRS, YFSETQ. Trimming stripped 2 bases from V and 2 bases from J, with 8 bases between. This CDR3 has 14 amino acids. CDR3 DNA sequence: TGCGCCAGCAGCTTAGGGGAACGCAATCAGCCCCAGCATTTT. This translates into CASSLGERNQPQHF.

V usage is TRBV25-1 and J usage is TRBJ2-3, with 8 bases matching TRBD2. This CDR3 has 17 residues. V lost 2 bases, J lost 0 bases, and 7 bases stayed unmatched. Germline V gene lookup returns CDR1 MGHDK and CDR2 SYGVNS. CDR3 in amino acids: CASSELPSGLSTDTQYF. CDR3 nucleotide sequence: TGTGCCAGCAGTGAACTCCCTAGCGGGCTTAGCACAGATACGCAGTATTTT.

The V call is TRBV21-1, the J call TRBJ1-2; the DNA was not used to check the table's D call, TRBD1. TRBV21-1 is tagged as a pseudogene. The CDR3 extends over 16 amino acids. The CDR3 region is CASSKPRQGTNYGYTF. The CDR3 DNA follows: TGTGCCAGCAGCAAACCCCGACAGGGGACTAACTATGGCTACACCTTC.